This paragraph reports one T cell receptor (beta chain). TRAV and TRBV primers primed cDNA for both TCRalpha and TCRbeta. TCR amplification involved around 22 PCR cycles with a constant-region primer and V-primer adapter. Via MiXCR, TCRdb re-called the reads, giving one row per CDR3 protein. The data contain tens of thousands of distinct CDR3 sequences, roughly 28% of them singletons. Indicated time point: before trial treatment. Donors, who were enrolled in a single-arm phase I dose-escalation trial, received nivolumab, ipilimumab, aspirin, low-dose cyclophosphamide and low-dose radiotherapy. Advanced solid tumors lacking tumor-infiltrating lymphocytes were present in eligible patients. This entry is derived from a study of low-dose radiotherapy and immunotherapy resistance in tumors. Across the study: With 1 Gy per fraction every two weeks, Cohort 2 accumulated 13 Gy across 26 weeks.

Germline V CDR1 and CDR2: SGHKS, YYEKEE (reference sequence). V shed 4 bases and J shed 2 bases, with 12 bases lying between them. The CDR3 is made up of 14 amino acids. The sample consisted of PBMCs, taken before treatment. The sequence came from a male donor with gallbladder cancer. The chain uses TRBV5-5 and TRBJ1-1; TRBD1 is a possible D gene (5 bases). CDR3 coding DNA: TGTGCCAGCAGCCCATGGGGGGTTAACACTGAAGCTTTCTTT. It encodes CASSPWGVNTEAFF.